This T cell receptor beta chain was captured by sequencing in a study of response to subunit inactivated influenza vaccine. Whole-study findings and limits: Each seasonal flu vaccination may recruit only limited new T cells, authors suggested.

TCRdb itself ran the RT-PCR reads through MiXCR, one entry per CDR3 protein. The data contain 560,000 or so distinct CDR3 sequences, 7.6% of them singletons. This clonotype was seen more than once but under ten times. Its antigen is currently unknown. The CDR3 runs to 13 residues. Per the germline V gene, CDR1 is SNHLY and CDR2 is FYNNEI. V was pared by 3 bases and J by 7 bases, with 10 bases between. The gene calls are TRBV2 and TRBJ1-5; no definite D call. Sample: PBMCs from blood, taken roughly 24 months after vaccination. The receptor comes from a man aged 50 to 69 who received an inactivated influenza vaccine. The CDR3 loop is CASSDARGQPQHF. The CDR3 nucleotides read TGTGCCAGCAGTGATGCACGTGGGCAGCCCCAGCATTTT.